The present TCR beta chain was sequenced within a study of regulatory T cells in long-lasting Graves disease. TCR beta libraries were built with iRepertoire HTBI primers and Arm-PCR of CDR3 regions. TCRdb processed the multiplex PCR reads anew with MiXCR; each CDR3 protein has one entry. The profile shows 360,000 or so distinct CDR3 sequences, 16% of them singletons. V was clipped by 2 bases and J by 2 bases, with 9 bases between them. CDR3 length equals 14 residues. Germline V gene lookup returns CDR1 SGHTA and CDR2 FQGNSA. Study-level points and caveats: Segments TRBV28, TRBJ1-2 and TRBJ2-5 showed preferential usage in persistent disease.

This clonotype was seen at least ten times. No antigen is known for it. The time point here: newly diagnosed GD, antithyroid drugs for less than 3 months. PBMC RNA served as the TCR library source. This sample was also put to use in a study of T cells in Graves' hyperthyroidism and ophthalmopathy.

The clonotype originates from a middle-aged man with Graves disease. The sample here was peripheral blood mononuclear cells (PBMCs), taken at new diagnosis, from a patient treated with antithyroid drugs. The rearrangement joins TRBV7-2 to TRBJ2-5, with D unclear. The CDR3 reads CASSLKVIQETQYF. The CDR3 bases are TGTGCCAGCAGCTTAAAGGTCATTCAAGAGACCCAGTACTTC.